A single sample is the source of the 32 T cell receptor beta chains below, sequenced in a study of blood T cell repertoires in COVID-19. The repertoire was sequenced with immunoSEQ multiplex PCR; TCRdb's copy has only in-frame clones and lacks some. The sample comprises about 240,000 clones, around 87% of which are singletons, and more than 6.5% rests with the top ten. The sample was peripheral blood. The source of these receptors is a woman aged 70 to 79 with active or convalescent COVID-19.

The chain recombines TRBV10-1 with TRBJ2-5; weak D call: TRBD2 (6 bases). V was trimmed by 7 bases and J by 7 bases, leaving 13 bases between them. The germline CDR1 and CDR2 sequences are WNHNN and SYGVQD (reference sequence). The CDR3 consists of 12 residues. CDR3 DNA: TGCGCCAGCACCGATCGGAGGGGGACCCAGTACTTC. Amino acid sequence: CASTDRRGTQYF.

The rearrangement links TRBV3-1 (or the pseudogene TRBV3-2) to TRBJ2-2, with TRBD1 matching over 9 bases. After removal of 4 bases from V and 2 bases from J, the junction contained 2 bases not matched to a gene. The CDR3 spans 15 residues. CDR1 and CDR2 from the germline V gene are LGHDT and YNNKEL (reference sequence). The CDR3 DNA is TGTGCCAGCAGCCGGGACAGGGTAAACACCGGGGAGCTGTTTTTT. This gives the protein CASSRDRVNTGELFF.

V and J are TRBV9 and TRBJ1-1; a weak D match, TRBD1 (5 bases). Trimming left V 2 bases short and J 1 base short, with 12 bases between. The germline V gene encodes CDR1 SGDLS and CDR2 YYNGEE. The CDR3 spans 15 residues. The CDR3 nucleotides read TGTGCCAGCAGCGTGTCCAGGGTGGCGAACACTGAAGCTTTCTTT. Amino acid sequence: CASSVSRVANTEAFF.

V usage is TRBV2 and J usage is TRBJ1-5, with a tentative D call TRBD1 (6 bases). Germline V CDR1 and CDR2: SNHLY, FYNNEI. Trimming cost V 6 bases and J 4 bases, with 10 bases left between them. This CDR3 has 13 amino acids. The CDR3 DNA is TGTGCCAGCAGGGATGACAGGAATCAGCCCCAGCATTTT. Its translation is CASRDDRNQPQHF.

The J gene is TRBJ1-5, the V gene TRBV5-1, with 8 bases matching TRBD1. V shed 4 bases and J 5 bases; nucleotides not matched to a gene: 5. CDR1 and CDR2 from the germline V gene are SGHRS and YFSETQ. The CDR3 extends over 14 amino acids. CDR3 coding DNA: TGCGCCAGCAGCCCTGGACAGGGCTATCAGCCCCAGCATTTT. This codes for CASSPGQGYQPQHF. Supplemented by reference TRBV5-1 and TRBJ1-5, the full variable domain reads KAGVTQTPRYLIKTRGQQVTLSCSPISGHRSVSWYQQTPGQGLQFLFEYFSETQRNKGNFPGRFSGRQFSNSRSEMNVSTLELGDSALYLCASSPGQGYQPQHFGDGTRLSIL.

This chain connects TRBV4-3 to TRBJ1-6; D is uncertain. CDR1 LGHNA and CDR2 YSLEER come from the germline V gene. The ends were cut back, 0 bases at V and 8 bases at J, with 5 bases in the middle. CDR3 length: 13 residues. CDR3 nucleotides: TGCGCCAGCAGCCAAGATTCCGATTCACCCCTCCACTTT. It codes for CASSQDSDSPLHF.

This clone has only one observation. CDR3 sequence reads: CATSQAGSYEQYF. CDR3 DNA sequence: TGTGCCACCAGCCAGGCGGGCTCCTACGAGCAGTACTTC. V is TRBV24-1 and J is TRBJ2-7, with D perhaps matching TRBD2 (5 bases). CDR3 length: 13 residues. V dropped 7 bases and J dropped 0 bases, with 9 bases sitting between them. Per the germline V gene, CDR1 is KGHDR and CDR2 is SFDVKD.

This chain joins TRBV10-1 and TRBJ2-4; 9 positions agree with TRBD1. The V gene end was trimmed by 1 base and the J gene end by 1 base; junction bases not matched to a gene: 8. The length of the CDR3 is 18 residues. Looked up from germline, CDR1 is WNHNN and CDR2 is SYGVQD (reference sequence). Here the CDR3 reads CASSEYPSGQGAKNIQYF. The DNA for the CDR3 is TGCGCCAGCAGTGAGTACCCATCTGGACAGGGGGCCAAAAACATTCAGTACTTC.

This chain uses TRBV5-6 with TRBJ1-6; a weak D match, TRBD1 (6 bases). Trimming took off 3 bases at V and 0 bases at J, with 10 bases between the two ends. The V gene's germline CDR1 is SGHDT and CDR2 YYEEEE. The CDR3 extends over 16 amino acids. The CDR3 sequence: CASSSRQDSYNSPLHF. The CDR3 nucleotides read TGTGCCAGCAGCTCCCGACAGGACTCCTATAATTCACCCCTCCACTTT. Variable domain in full (rest from reference TRBV5-6 and TRBJ1-6): DAGVTQSPTHLIKTRGQQVTLRCSPKSGHDTVSWYQQALGQGPQFIFQYYEEEERQRGNFPDRFSGHQFPNYSSELNVNALLLGDSALYLCASSSRQDSYNSPLHFGNGTRLTVT.

J is TRBJ1-2 and V is TRBV7-3; D remains ambiguous. Germline assignment: CDR1 SGHTA and CDR2 FQGTGA. V lost 1 base to trimming and J lost 8 bases, with 11 bases between them. CDR3 length: 13 residues. The CDR3 sequence is CASSLSGLRGYTF. The CDR3 coding sequence is TGTGCCAGCAGCTTAAGTGGGCTCAGAGGCTACACCTTC.

This clone was recorded a few times. This chain links TRBV12-3 or TRBV12-4 with TRBJ2-7; 7 positions match TRBD1. J was trimmed by 3 bases and V by 6 bases; bases with no gene match: 2. The CDR3 extends over 12 amino acids. In DNA form, the CDR3 reads TGTGCCAGCAGCCGGGACAGCTACGAGCAGTACTTC. Its translation is CASSRDSYEQYF.

The rearrangement uses TRBV5-1 and TRBJ2-7, with 7 nucleotides matching TRBD1. Per the germline V gene, CDR1 is SGHRS and CDR2 is YFSETQ. V lost 6 bases and J lost 7; bases outside the gene matches: 13. The CDR3 is 14 residues long. CDR3: CASTHYRGSREQYF. The DNA for the CDR3 is TGCGCCAGCACCCACTACAGGGGATCGAGGGAGCAGTACTTC.

The chain couples TRBV27 to TRBJ1-2; a weak D match, TRBD1 (5 bases). Germline-derived CDR1 and CDR2 are MNHEY and SMNVEV (reference sequence). The CDR3 runs to 14 residues. Trimming removed 6 bases at V and 0 bases at J, with 11 bases between. In DNA, the CDR3 is TGTGCCAGCAGGACAGTTTACCCTAACTATGGCTACACCTTC. It yields the protein CASRTVYPNYGYTF.

The rearrangement joins TRBV7-3 to TRBJ2-3, with a tentative D call TRBD2 (6 bases). V lost 2 bases, J lost 0 bases, and 12 bases lay in between. Germline V gives CDR1 SGHTA, CDR2 FQGTGA. The CDR3 sequence is 16 residues long. The CDR3 is CASSLGPSVSTDTQYF. The DNA of the CDR3 is TGTGCCAGCAGCTTAGGGCCTAGCGTTAGCACAGATACGCAGTATTTT.

The chain is built from TRBV15 and TRBJ2-1, with D unclear. Germline V lookup: CDR1 LNHNV, CDR2 YYDKDF (reference sequence). The CDR3 runs to 16 residues. With 1 base removed from V and 0 bases from J, the gap between germline ends came to 10 bases. CDR3 in amino acids: CATSRGGMSSYNEQFF. CDR3 sequence (DNA): TGTGCCACCAGCAGAGGAGGAATGAGCTCCTACAATGAGCAGTTCTTC.

The chain combines TRBV6-5 with TRBJ1-2; 9 bases line up with TRBD1. This CDR3 is built from 16 residues. Looked up from germline, CDR1 is MNHEY and CDR2 is SVGAGI. The J segment lost 8 bases and the V segment lost 0 bases, leaving 10 bases of the junction unmatched. CDR3 DNA: TGTGCCAGCAGTTACTCGGTTAAAAACAGGGGGCTGGGCTACACCTTC. As protein: CASSYSVKNRGLGYTF.

This sequence joins TRBV19 and TRBJ2-1, with TRBD2 matching over 13 bases. CDR3 length equals 17 residues. Trimming at V came to 6 bases and at J to 4 bases, leaving 9 bases not matched to a gene. CDR1 and CDR2 from the germline V gene are LNHDA and SQIVND (reference sequence). DNA for the CDR3: TGTGCCAGTAGAGGACTAGCGGGGGTCCTTCCTTACAATGAGCAGTTCTTC. This codes for CASRGLAGVLPYNEQFF.

The chain joins TRBV11-2 to TRBJ2-3; 9 nucleotides agree with TRBD2. Per germline, CDR1 SGHAT and CDR2 FQNNGV. J lost 2 bases, V lost 4 bases, and 10 bases had no gene match. The CDR3 length is 17 residues. The CDR3, as DNA: TGTGCCAGCAGCTCCCGATCGAGCGGGGGGTACACAGATACGCAGTATTTT. Its translation is CASSSRSSGGYTDTQYF.

The rearrangement joins TRBV29-1 to TRBJ1-4, with D maybe TRBD1 (5 bases). The CDR3 contains 15 residues. V lost 4 bases and J 0 bases, leaving 12 bases between the germline ends. CDR1 is SQVTM, CDR2 ANQGSEA, per germline. CDR3 residues: CSVAGVEATNEKLFF. The CDR3 nucleotides read TGCAGCGTTGCGGGGGTTGAGGCAACTAATGAAAAACTGTTTTTT. The full variable domain, completed using reference TRBV29-1 and TRBJ1-4, is SAVISQKPSRDICQRGTSLTIQCQVDSQVTMMFWYRQQPGQSLTLIATANQGSEATYESGFVIDKFPISRPNLTFSTLTVSNMSPEDSSIYLCSVAGVEATNEKLFFGSGTQLSVL.

This rearrangement joins TRBV10-2 to TRBJ1-6; 7 positions match TRBD1. The V gene's germline CDR1 is WSHSY and CDR2 SAAADI. Trimming cost V 6 bases and J 9 bases; bases outside gene matches: 14. The CDR3 contains 16 residues. The CDR3 sequence: CASSGQALSAGSPLHF. CDR3 nucleotides: TGCGCCAGCAGCGGACAGGCCCTATCCGCGGGTTCACCCCTCCACTTT.

This clone was found once. The chain couples TRBV18 to TRBJ1-4, with 8 positions matching TRBD1. This CDR3 has 16 residues. V trimming: 3 bases; J trimming: 6 bases; junction bases outside the gene matches: 9. CDR1 KGHSH and CDR2 LQKENI come from the germline V gene. CDR3 amino acids: CASSPSKGQVDEKLFF. The CDR3 region has the DNA TGTGCCAGCTCACCCAGCAAGGGACAGGTCGATGAAAAACTGTTTTTT.

The chain uses TRBV3-1 (or the pseudogene TRBV3-2) and TRBJ2-3; D gene unclear. Looked up from germline, CDR1 is LGHDT and CDR2 is YNNKEL (reference sequence). The V and J ends lost 2 bases and 6 bases respectively, with 12 bases between them. This CDR3 spans 14 amino acids. The CDR3 reads CASSQYGPSDTQYF. In DNA, the CDR3 is TGTGCCAGCAGCCAATACGGTCCCTCGGATACGCAGTATTTT.

This clone appeared a single time. The V gene is TRBV7-9, the J gene TRBJ2-5; TRBD2 agrees at 7 bases. The CDR3 has 14 residues. Germline CDR1 reads SEHNR; CDR2 reads FQNEAQ (reference sequence). V shed 6 bases and J 4 bases; nucleotides not matched to a gene: 8. The CDR3 sequence: CASRRHGEGETQYF. Written as DNA, the CDR3 is TGTGCCAGCAGGCGCCATGGGGAGGGAGAGACCCAGTACTTC.

In the case of this clone: Sequence at one end of the junction differs from germline and may be a read error. The rearrangement uses TRBV12-3 or TRBV12-4 and TRBJ1-2; unclear D gene. The CDR3 contains 11 residues. DNA of the CDR3: TGTGCCAGCAGATTAGCTTGGAGCACCCGCTTC. This encodes CASRLAWSTRF.

Here the CDR3 DNA reads TGCGCCAGCAGCCCAGGCGGGACTGAGCAGTTCTTC. Amino acids: CASSPGGTEQFF. The V and J genes are TRBV5-1 and TRBJ2-1; the D gene is possibly TRBD2 (6 bases). The CDR3 contains 12 residues. The V gene lost 4 bases and the J gene lost 9 bases, with 11 bases spanning the gap. The germline V gene has CDR1 SGHRS and CDR2 YFSETQ.

The chain employs TRBV19 and TRBJ1-5; TRBD1 agrees at 8 bases. The CDR3 covers 19 residues. Looked up from germline, CDR1 is LNHDA and CDR2 is SQIVND (reference sequence). V was clipped by 3 bases and J by 8 bases; unmatched bases: 21. CDR3 in DNA: TGTGCCAGTAGTATTCCTTCCGGACAGGGCTTAGGGATGACGAAGCCCCAGCATTTT. It encodes CASSIPSGQGLGMTKPQHF.

The chain employs TRBV10-3 and TRBJ2-7; 9 nucleotides match TRBD2. The germline gives CDR1 ENHRY, CDR2 SYGVKD. The ends lost 6 bases at V and 3 bases at J; junction bases unmatched: 9. This CDR3 comprises 15 residues. Here the CDR3 DNA reads TGTGCCATCAGGACTAGTGGCGGGGGGGACTACGAGCAGTACTTC. Amino acids: CAIRTSGGGDYEQYF.

J is TRBJ2-7 and V is TRBV6-5; D may be TRBD2 (6 bases). The length of the CDR3 is 15 residues. From germline, CDR1 is MNHEY and CDR2 SVGAGI. V was trimmed by 5 bases and J by 4 bases, leaving 18 bases between them. CDR3 region: CASSTPGLGGYEQYF. CDR3 nucleotides: TGTGCCAGCAGTACCCCGGGCCTCGGAGGGTACGAGCAGTACTTC.

The chain employs TRBV18 and TRBJ2-5; D is possibly TRBD1 (5 bases). Germline CDR1 reads KGHSH; CDR2 reads LQKENI. The CDR3 loop spans 13 amino acids. The V end was cut by 1 base, the J end by 2 bases, with 5 bases between. The CDR3 protein is CASSPQGQETQYF. In nucleotides, the CDR3 is TGTGCCAGCTCACCACAGGGGCAAGAGACCCAGTACTTC. Full variable domain (rest looked up from reference TRBV18 and TRBJ2-5): NAGVMQNPRHLVRRRGQEARLRCSPMKGHSHVYWYRQLPEEGLKFMVYLQKENIIDESGMPKERFSAEFPKEGPSILRIQQVVRGDSAAYFCASSPQGQETQYFGPGTRLLVL.

The rearrangement joins TRBV7-9 to TRBJ2-1; 10 bases fit TRBD1. The CDR3 has 15 residues. The germline V gene encodes CDR1 SEHNR and CDR2 FQNEAQ (reference sequence). V was clipped by 2 bases and J by 7 bases; unmatched bases: 5. The DNA for the CDR3 is TGTGCCAGCAGCTTAATCCGGACAGGGGGTAATGAGCAGTTCTTC. Its protein is CASSLIRTGGNEQFF.

The chain combines TRBV24-1 with TRBJ2-5; perhaps TRBD2 as D (5 bases). There are 12 residues in the CDR3. Trimming cost V 7 bases and J 5 bases, with 10 bases left between them. CDR1 is KGHDR, CDR2 SFDVKD, per germline. The CDR3 is CATSGGGETQYF. The CDR3 DNA reads TGTGCCACCAGCGGAGGTGGGGAGACCCAGTACTTC.

V is TRBV7-8 and J is TRBJ1-1; 10 bases map to TRBD1. Germline trimming cut 5 bases from V and 11 bases from J; bases unmatched to any gene: 5. Germline V gives CDR1 SGHVS, CDR2 FQNEAQ. The CDR3 totals 12 residues. Here the CDR3 DNA reads TGTGCCAGCAGCCCGGGACAGGGGCTGGCTTTCTTT. It yields the protein CASSPGQGLAFF.